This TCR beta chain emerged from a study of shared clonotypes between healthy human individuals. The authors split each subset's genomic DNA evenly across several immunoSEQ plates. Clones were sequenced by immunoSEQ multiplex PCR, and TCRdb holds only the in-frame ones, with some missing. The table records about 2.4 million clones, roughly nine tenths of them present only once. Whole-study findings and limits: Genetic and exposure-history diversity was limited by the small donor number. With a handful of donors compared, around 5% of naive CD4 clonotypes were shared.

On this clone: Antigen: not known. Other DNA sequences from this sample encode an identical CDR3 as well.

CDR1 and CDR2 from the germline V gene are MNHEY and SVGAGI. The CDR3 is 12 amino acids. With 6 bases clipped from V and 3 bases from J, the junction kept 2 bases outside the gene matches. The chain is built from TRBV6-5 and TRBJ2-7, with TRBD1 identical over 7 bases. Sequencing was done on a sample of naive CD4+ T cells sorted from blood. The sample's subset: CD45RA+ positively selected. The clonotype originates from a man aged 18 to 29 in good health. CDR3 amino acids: CASRGQSYEQYF. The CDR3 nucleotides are TGTGCCAGCAGGGGACAGAGCTACGAGCAGTACTTC.